The clone carrying this TCR beta chain was observed a few times. Its antigen is undetermined. The data were taken from a study of siplizumab effects on memory and regulatory T cells. Libraries were prepared by immunoSEQ multiplex PCR; TCRdb keeps only in-frame clonotypes and omits some of them. The profile shows over 100,000 clones, over 85% of them singletons. Study-wide points: Solely a minor proportion of alloreactive clones could be assigned to unstimulated subsets.

From germline, CDR1 is LNHDA and CDR2 SQIVND (reference sequence). The CDR3 is 12 amino acids. Trimming took off 9 bases at V and 10 bases at J, with 13 bases between the two ends. Sequencing was performed on non-Treg CD4+ T cells sorted from blood. This receptor was obtained from a human donor in good health. The J gene is TRBJ1-6, the V gene TRBV19; tentative D call: TRBD1 (6 bases). The CDR3 spells CASKDQGSPLHF. For the CDR3, the DNA is TGTGCCAGCAAGGACCAGGGGTCACCCCTCCACTTT.